The source of this T cell receptor (beta chain) is a study of blood T cell repertoires in COVID-19. Study-level information: The United States, Italy and Spain provided the acute and convalescent COVID-19 samples.

The method was immunoSEQ multiplex PCR; TCRdb's version includes in-frame clones alone and lacks a portion of them. The sample holds about 440,000 clones; 70% to 90% are singletons and the top ten take around 12%. This sequence was found in a woman in her fifties or sixties with COVID-19, enrolled during active disease. The specimen was peripheral blood.

CDR3: CASSHPNEGSPGRNTEAFF. The CDR3 bases are TGTGCCAGCAGCCACCCTAACGAGGGATCGCCGGGCCGGAACACTGAAGCTTTCTTT. This chain uses TRBV3-1 (or the pseudogene TRBV3-2) with TRBJ1-1, with D uncertain. Germline assignment: CDR1 LGHDT and CDR2 YNNKEL (reference sequence). This CDR3 spans 19 amino acids. V shed 3 bases and J shed 1 base, with 24 bases lying between them.